The T cell receptor beta chain under discussion was sequenced for a study of graft-versus-host responses after intestinal transplantation. The overall study: The recipients all started with anti-thymocyte globulin induction and then took tacrolimus and steroids for about 3 years. Study-wide results and limits: Within allografts, high graft-versus-host to host-versus-graft clonal ratios were seen among patients with graft-donor T cell macrochimerism.

About this clone: Antigen unknown.

Repertoires were generated with immunoSEQ multiplex PCR, while TCRdb's copy carries only in-frame clones and drops some. The table includes over 65,000 clones, under 95% detected once. CDR1 and CDR2 (germline): SGHKS, YYEKEE (reference sequence). This CDR3 has 14 amino acids. V lost 2 bases to trimming and J lost 0 bases, with 9 bases between them. This sequence was found in a human donor who was the organ donor for an intestinal transplant. The chain employs TRBV5-5 and TRBJ2-7; maybe TRBD2 (5 bases). The material was unstimulated CD8+ T cells sorted from spleen or lymph node cells, obtained before transplant. CDR3 amino acids: CASSFGVSSYEQYF. In DNA, the CDR3 is TGTGCCAGCAGCTTCGGGGTTAGCTCCTACGAGCAGTACTTC.